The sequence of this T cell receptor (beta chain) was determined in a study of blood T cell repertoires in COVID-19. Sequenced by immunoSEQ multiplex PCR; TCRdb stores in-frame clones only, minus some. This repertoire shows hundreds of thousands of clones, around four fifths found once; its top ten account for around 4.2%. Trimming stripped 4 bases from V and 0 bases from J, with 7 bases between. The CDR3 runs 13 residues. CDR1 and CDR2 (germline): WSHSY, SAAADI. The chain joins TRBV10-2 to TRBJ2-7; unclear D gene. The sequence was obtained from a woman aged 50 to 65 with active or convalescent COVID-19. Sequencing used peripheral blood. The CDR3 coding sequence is TGCGCCAGCAGTGTAGGAGCCTCCTACGAGCAGTACTTC. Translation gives CASSVGASYEQYF.